These T cell receptor beta chains were read from a single sample in a study of cytotoxic CD8 clonotypes in ibrutinib-treated CLL. Sequencing used immunoSEQ multiplex PCR; TCRdb keeps in-frame clones, though not all of them. The sample lists around 70,000 clones; 90% were seen once. The material was PBMCs, obtained after 12 months of ibrutinib treatment. Receptor source: a human donor with chronic lymphocytic leukemia. CDR3s include the opening cysteine and the closing phenylalanine or tryptophan. D genes are given only for firm matches.

cdr3_length,v_call,d_call,cdr3_aa
17,TRBV6-1,TRBD1,CASSEAGTARMRQPQHF
13,TRBV30,-,CAWAGPLRNTIYF
18,TRBV11-3,-,CASSLDVLFGQGDTEAFF
18,TRBV4-2,-,CASSQVGVGRSGANVLTF
13,TRBV27,-,CASRDVFLLSQFF
11,TRBV6-5,-,CASSRVGEQYF
14,TRBV19,-,CASSKTGNNQPQHF
14,TRBV5-1,-,CASSLYSNTGELFF
15,TRBV27,-,CASSLSRGSNQPQHF
14,TRBV21-1,-,CASNGPGPNEKLFF
14,TRBV7-2,-,CASSLFVGNREAFF
13,TRBV30,-,CAWSGWSGNTIYF
15,TRBV30,-,CAWSPSWGEGHGYTF
13,TRBV30,TRBD1,CAWSRDRPYGYTF
14,TRBV11-2,TRBD1,CASSLRQGAQPQHF
14,TRBV29-1,TRBD1,CSGGDRGRSVGYTF
17,TRBV27,TRBD2,CASSLSIRTSGINEQYF
17,TRBV6-1,-,CASSDVYRGLGNYGYTF
18,TRBV7-6,TRBD2,CASSLALAGAGYVETQYF
18,TRBV4-1,-,CASSHRQISTEGKFEAFF
18,TRBV27,-,CASSFRKGGAGGNTEAFF
15,TRBV7-2,-,CASSLRPRSQETQYF
11,TRBV29-1,-,CSVGGHYEQYF
14,TRBV5-1,-,CASSLSGTNTEAFF
18,TRBV27,TRBD1,CASSLSETGTGGRYEQYF
14,TRBV6-4,-,CASSDGGGTDTQYF
14,TRBV6-1,-,CASNTLANTGELFF
14,TRBV5-4,-,CASRPAAGPYEQYF
15,TRBV4-1,TRBD1,CASSQFGTGRYGYTF
17,TRBV28,TRBD1,CASSLLSGQGFRSTIYF
14,TRBV6-5,-,CASSYGRDNQPQHF
12,TRBV2,-,CASSGDFYEQYF
13,TRBV7-9,-,CASSLGANQPQHF
15,TRBV6-4,TRBD1,CASSVSGTGNYGYTF
11,TRBV6-5,-,CASSYKTEAFF
15,TRBV6-1,TRBD1,CASSEGTGGHNEQFF
11,TRBV15,-,CATSGYNEQFF
15,TRBV6-5,TRBD2,CASRKGLAEAYEQYF
12,TRBV7-9,-,CASSLGVSEQYF
14,TRBV6-5,-,CASSYRGGNTEAFF
17,TRBV25-1,TRBD1,CASSEWGGTGVGYGYTF
14,TRBV28,TRBD1,CGTGGRISSYEQYF
15,TRBV11-3,-,CASSLGLGMNTEAFF
17,TRBV11-2,TRBD2,CASSLSSGGVSSYEQYF
14,TRBV5-1,-,CASSRGAANTEAFF
16,TRBV18,-,CASSPRGQTMNTEAFF
16,TRBV5-1,-,CASSLDRSKPSYEQYF
14,TRBV28,TRBD2,CASSLAGVRETQYF
16,TRBV28,-,CASTVGGPLSQYEQYF
14,TRBV19,TRBD1,CASSTRDRIQPQHF
13,TRBV5-1,TRBD1,CASSSTGRTEAFF
17,TRBV28,TRBD1,CASSLRGRGRFLYEQYF
14,TRBV29-1,TRBD1,CSVEDPDRDTEAFF
16,TRBV4-2,-,CASSQAIGTPNYGYTF
15,TRBV19,TRBD2,CASSSKREINNEQFF